The 9 T cell receptor beta chains reported below all come from one sample, sequenced in a study of blood T cell repertoires in COVID-19 (dated by TCRdb to 2020 to 2022). Libraries were prepared through the immunoSEQ multiplex PCR assay. This is the immuneACCESS table as TCRdb keeps it, with only in-frame sequences that have V and J called. A part of the clones is gone; compared with another copy, unresolved V genes explain less than half, and the rest is unexplained. Counted in this sample were about 230,000 clones; approximately 87% of them appeared once. The ten largest clones capture approximately 2.5% of the sample. Sequenced: peripheral blood. Receptors originate from a woman between 70 and 85 years old with active or convalescent COVID-19.

This chain connects TRBV18 to TRBJ2-1; 12 bases map to TRBD1. J lost 6 bases, V lost 3 bases, and 0 bases had no gene match. CDR3 length: 14 residues. In germline, CDR1 is KGHSH, CDR2 LQKENI. The CDR3 sequence is CASSPGQGANEQFF. DNA for the CDR3: TGTGCCAGCTCACCGGGACAGGGGGCCAATGAGCAGTTCTTC. Filled out from reference TRBV18 and TRBJ2-1, the complete variable domain reads NAGVMQNPRHLVRRRGQEARLRCSPMKGHSHVYWYRQLPEEGLKFMVYLQKENIIDESGMPKERFSAEFPKEGPSILRIQQVVRGDSAAYFCASSPGQGANEQFFGPGTRLTVL.

The chain uses TRBV3-1 (or the pseudogene TRBV3-2) and TRBJ2-1; D unclear. This CDR3 region has 13 residues. Trimming cost V 5 bases and J 4 bases, with 9 bases left between them. The germline V gene has CDR1 LGHDT and CDR2 YNNKEL (reference sequence). CDR3 nucleotide sequence: TGTGCCAGCAGCGTATGGCAATACAATGAGCAGTTCTTC. Translating gives CASSVWQYNEQFF.

CDR3 in amino acids: CASSEDGARTQYF. The DNA of the CDR3 is TGTGCCAGCAGTGAGGATGGGGCAAGGACCCAGTACTTC. This sequence joins TRBV2 and TRBJ2-5; tentative D call: TRBD1 (5 bases). Germline V lookup: CDR1 SNHLY, CDR2 FYNNEI. The CDR3 extends over 13 amino acids. The V end was cut by 3 bases, the J end by 7 bases, with 12 bases between.

V is TRBV30 and J is TRBJ2-1; D might be TRBD2 (6 bases). CDR1 is GTSNPN and CDR2 is SVGIG in the germline V gene (reference sequence). CDR3 size: 15 residues. The V and J ends lost 2 bases and 1 base respectively, with 12 bases between them. The CDR3, as DNA: TGTGCCTGGAGTCCCCTAGCGAATTCCTACAATGAGCAGTTCTTC. This translates into CAWSPLANSYNEQFF.

The chain carries TRBV19 and TRBJ2-4; D gene ambiguous. The CDR3 is 14 amino acids. The germline CDR1 and CDR2 sequences are LNHDA and SQIVND (reference sequence). The V gene lost 3 bases and the J gene lost 1 base, with 7 bases spanning the gap. The CDR3 DNA reads TGTGCCAGTAGTATCCAGGATGCCAAAAACATTCAGTACTTC. Its translation: CASSIQDAKNIQYF.

The chain employs TRBV6-5 and TRBJ1-6, with a weak D call TRBD1 (6 bases). V dropped 6 bases and J dropped 9 bases, with 18 bases sitting between them. The germline gives CDR1 MNHEY, CDR2 SVGAGI. This CDR3 has 15 amino acids. This CDR3 reads CASRNPQGHFSPLHF. As DNA, the CDR3 is TGTGCCAGCAGGAACCCACAGGGCCACTTTTCACCCCTCCACTTT.

This chain links TRBV7-6 with TRBJ2-1; D is unresolved. Germline CDR1 reads SGHVS; CDR2 reads FNYEAQ. The CDR3 is 13 residues long. Trimming cost V 4 bases and J 6 bases, with 10 bases left between them. This CDR3 reads CASSSTSSNEQFF. CDR3 nucleotide sequence: TGTGCCAGCAGCTCCACCTCTAGCAATGAGCAGTTCTTC.

This clone was observed a single time. The chain carries TRBV28 and TRBJ1-2; weak D call: TRBD1 (5 bases). Between the trimmed V and J ends, which lost 6 bases and 3 bases, there was a span of 14 bases. The CDR3 has 14 residues. The germline V gene encodes CDR1 MDHEN and CDR2 SYDVKM. Here the CDR3 reads CASRLGGTYYGYTF. In DNA, the CDR3 is TGTGCCAGCAGGTTGGGGGGGACTTACTATGGCTACACCTTC.

The chain combines TRBV28 with TRBJ1-4; 7 nucleotides agree with TRBD1. Per germline, CDR1 MDHEN and CDR2 SYDVKM. CDR3 size: 12 residues. The trim removed 6 bases at V and 8 bases at J, leaving 3 bases unmatched. CDR3 coding DNA: TGTGCCAGCAGCGGGACAGACGAAAAACTGTTTTTT. Amino acids: CASSGTDEKLFF.